A single sample is the source of the 31 T cell receptor beta chains below, sequenced in a study of cytomegalovirus exposure and HLA in healthy donors. The primer mix had 60 Vbeta and 13 Jbeta primers. The assay was immunoSEQ multiplex PCR, and TCRdb's table has in-frame clones only and misses some. Among under 200,000 clones listed, approximately 70% were seen once. Sequencing was performed on PBMCs. These receptor sequences come from a woman in her twenties or thirties in good health and CMV-seronegative.

The chain links TRBV6-1 to TRBJ2-2, with a weak D call TRBD1 (6 bases). V shed 11 bases and J shed 0 bases, with 13 bases lying between them. There are 14 residues in the CDR3. CDR1 and CDR2 from the germline V gene are MNHNS and SASEGT. The CDR3 loop reads CASTRTANTGELFF. CDR3 in DNA: TGTGCCTCAACTCGGACAGCGAACACCGGGGAGCTGTTTTTT.

This clone was seen only once. The chain couples TRBV27 to TRBJ2-3; 11 bases fit TRBD1. The V gene's germline CDR1 is MNHEY and CDR2 SMNVEV (reference sequence). V lost 5 bases to trimming and J lost 2 bases; unmatched junction nucleotides: 6. This CDR3 spans 16 amino acids. The CDR3 region is CASSPWTGGDTDTQYF. CDR3 in DNA: TGTGCCAGCAGTCCCTGGACAGGGGGCGACACAGATACGCAGTATTTT.

V and J are TRBV19 and TRBJ2-1, with TRBD2 matching 9 bases. This CDR3 has 14 residues. V lost 6 bases and J lost 4; bases outside the gene matches: 4. Per the germline V gene, CDR1 is LNHDA and CDR2 is SQIVND (reference sequence). The CDR3 loop is CASRNLAGYNEQFF. DNA of the CDR3: TGTGCCAGTAGGAACCTAGCGGGGTACAATGAGCAGTTCTTC.

This clone was detected only a few times. J is TRBJ2-3 and V is TRBV27; TRBD1 aligns across 8 bases. Germline-derived CDR1 and CDR2 are MNHEY and SMNVEV (reference sequence). J was trimmed by 0 bases and V by 5 bases; bases with no gene match: 7. This CDR3 contains 16 residues. CDR3 loop: CASSPRQGLSTDTQYF. The CDR3 nucleotides read TGTGCCAGCAGTCCTAGACAGGGGTTGAGCACAGATACGCAGTATTTT.

The chain has TRBV6-1 and TRBJ2-7, with D possibly matching TRBD2 (5 bases). Germline CDR1 reads MNHNS; CDR2 reads SASEGT. The CDR3 runs to 14 residues. Trimming took 6 bases from V and 7 from J, leaving 19 bases between them. The CDR3 loop is CASSPTGRPREQYF. The CDR3 DNA is TGTGCCAGCAGCCCAACGGGAAGACCTAGGGAGCAGTACTTC.

V gene TRBV5-4 combines with J gene TRBJ2-5, with 7 positions matching TRBD1. The J call may be mistaken, given a closer DNA end match to TRBJ2-7. The germline V gene encodes CDR1 SGHNT and CDR2 YYREEE (reference sequence). This CDR3 has 14 amino acids. The CDR3 DNA reads TGTGCCAGCAGCTTGGAGGCAGGGGGATACGAGCAGTACTTC. Translation gives CASSLEAGGYEQYF.

The chain links TRBV29-1 to TRBJ2-1, with D tentatively TRBD2 (6 bases). The CDR3 has 12 residues. Per germline, CDR1 SQVTM and CDR2 ANQGSEA. CDR3: CTASSAHNEQFF. DNA for the CDR3: TGCACCGCGTCTAGCGCCCACAATGAGCAGTTCTTC.

This clone was seen repeatedly, ten times or more. The chain joins TRBV10-3 to TRBJ2-6; no definite D call. V shed 8 bases and J shed 0 bases, with 14 bases lying between them. Germline CDR1 and CDR2: ENHRY and SYGVKD. CDR3 length: 16 residues. CDR3 in DNA: TGTGCCATCTACAGTCCCGGCGACTCTGGGGCCAACGTCCTGACTTTC. This translates into CAIYSPGDSGANVLTF.

This clone has only one observation. The chain couples TRBV7-9 to TRBJ2-1; TRBD1 aligns across 11 bases. This CDR3 has 15 residues. The V gene end was trimmed by 6 bases and the J gene end by 7 bases; junction bases not matched to a gene: 8. The V gene's germline CDR1 is SEHNR and CDR2 FQNEAQ (reference sequence). This CDR3 is CASRRDRGSLNEQFF. CDR3 nucleotide sequence: TGTGCCAGCAGGCGGGACAGGGGGTCTTTGAATGAGCAGTTCTTC. The full variable domain, with the rest looked up from reference TRBV7-9 and TRBJ2-1, is DTGVSQNPRHKITKRGQNVTFRCDPISEHNRLYWYRQTLGQGPEFLTYFQNEAQLEKSRLLSDRFSAERPKGSFSTLEIQRTEQGDSAMYLCASRRDRGSLNEQFFGPGTRLTVL.

This clone was detected only a few times. V gene TRBV10-3 combines with J gene TRBJ1-1, with D tentatively TRBD1 (5 bases). The V gene's germline CDR1 is ENHRY and CDR2 SYGVKD. The CDR3 sequence is 16 residues long. The V gene lost 5 bases and the J gene lost 6 bases, with 22 bases spanning the gap. The CDR3 DNA reads TGTGCCATCAGTAGCCGATCCCAGGGTCATGGGGCTGAAGCTTTCTTT. Its translation is CAISSRSQGHGAEAFF.

This clone has just a few counts. V usage is TRBV5-1 and J usage is TRBJ1-1; D call uncertain. CDR1 is SGHRS and CDR2 is YFSETQ in the germline V gene. The CDR3 is made up of 15 amino acids. Trimming left V 0 bases short and J 1 base short, with 10 bases between. The CDR3, as DNA: TGCGCCAGCAGCTTGGATCAGGTCCCGAACACTGAAGCTTTCTTT. It specifies CASSLDQVPNTEAFF.

This clone has only one observation. The V gene is TRBV5-4, the J gene TRBJ1-2; 7 nucleotides align to TRBD1. Trimming removed 2 bases from V and 6 bases from J; junction bases left unmatched: 4. This CDR3 has 13 amino acids. Per the germline V gene, CDR1 is SGHNT and CDR2 is YYREEE (reference sequence). This CDR3 is CASSLQGSDGYTF. CDR3 nucleotides: TGTGCCAGCAGCTTACAGGGGTCCGATGGCTACACCTTC. Supplemented by reference TRBV5-4 and TRBJ1-2, the full variable domain reads ETGVTQSPTHLIKTRGQQVTLRCSSQSGHNTVSWYQQALGQGPQFIFQYYREEENGRGNFPPRFSGLQFPNYSSELNVNALELDDSALYLCASSLQGSDGYTFGSGTRLTVV.

This clone was seen only once. The rearrangement links TRBV7-6 to TRBJ2-7; D is perhaps TRBD1 (6 bases). The CDR3 is 14 amino acids. Germline V gives CDR1 SGHVS, CDR2 FNYEAQ. The V and J ends lost 5 bases and 2 bases respectively, with 13 bases between them. The CDR3 protein is CASSSRDTTYEQYF. The CDR3 DNA reads as TGTGCCAGCAGCAGCCGGGACACTACCTACGAGCAGTACTTC.

The genes are TRBV5-6 and TRBJ1-5, with D possibly TRBD1 on 5 matching bases. The V and J ends lost 3 bases and 2 bases respectively, with 12 bases between them. The CDR3 totals 15 residues. Germline loops: CDR1 SGHDT, CDR2 YYEEEE. The CDR3 nucleotides read TGTGCCAGCAGCTCTCAGGGTTATGGCAATCAGCCCCAGCATTTT. Residues: CASSSQGYGNQPQHF.

This clone was seen more than once but under ten times. V and J are TRBV25-1 and TRBJ2-7; maybe TRBD2 (6 bases). The CDR3 length is 14 residues. Germline V gives CDR1 MGHDK, CDR2 SYGVNS. Trimming removed 3 bases from V and 7 bases from J, with 16 bases in between. DNA for the CDR3: TGTGCCAGCAGTGATTACGGGGACGCGGGGGAGCAGTACTTC. Its protein product is CASSDYGDAGEQYF.

The V call is TRBV6-6, the J call TRBJ1-2; 10 bases line up with TRBD1. Germline V gene data show CDR1 as MNHNY and CDR2 as SVGAGI (reference sequence). CDR3 size: 15 residues. V was pared by 7 bases and J by 6 bases, with 11 bases of the junction left unmatched. DNA for the CDR3: TGTGCCAGCACTACGGGACAGGGGCTCTCCCATGGCTACACCTTC. Residues: CASTTGQGLSHGYTF.

The gene calls are TRBV6-1 and TRBJ2-7; D is unresolved. Trimming removed 2 bases from V and 0 bases from J, with 8 bases in between. The CDR3 consists of 14 residues. CDR1 MNHNS and CDR2 SASEGT come from the germline V gene. The CDR3 region is CASSEFKHSYEQYF. CDR3 coding DNA: TGTGCCAGCAGTGAATTCAAGCACTCCTACGAGCAGTACTTC.

The V and J genes are TRBV19 and TRBJ2-5; weak D call: TRBD2 (6 bases). The germline V gene has CDR1 LNHDA and CDR2 SQIVND (reference sequence). The V and J ends lost 10 bases and 1 base respectively, with 13 bases between them. The CDR3 totals 13 residues. The CDR3 region is CATTAEGQETQYF. CDR3 coding DNA: TGTGCCACAACCGCGGAGGGCCAAGAGACCCAGTACTTC.

This rearrangement joins TRBV11-3 to TRBJ1-1, with a possible D match to TRBD1 (6 bases). The CDR3 is made up of 16 amino acids. Trimming removed 1 base from V and 0 bases from J, with 12 bases in between. Per germline, CDR1 SGHNT and CDR2 YENEEA. The chain's CDR3 is CASSLGQGTMNTEAFF. CDR3 DNA: TGTGCCAGCAGCTTAGGGCAGGGGACTATGAACACTGAAGCTTTCTTT.

This clone turned up a few times. The junction and the germline gene differ at one end; a read error may be behind it. This chain joins TRBV7-9 and TRBJ2-7, with D possibly being TRBD2 (6 bases). The CDR3 covers 12 residues. CDR1 and CDR2 from the germline V gene are SEHNR and FQNEAQ (reference sequence). As DNA, the CDR3 is TGTGCCAGCAGCTCGGACCGGGACTTGAGGAACTTC. It yields the protein CASSSDRDLRNF.

The CDR3 coding sequence is TGTGCCAGCAGCGCGCGGACAGGGCTCACCATATATTTT. Protein product: CASSARTGLTIYF. This chain connects TRBV9 to TRBJ1-3, with 8 bases that match TRBD1. CDR1 SGDLS and CDR2 YYNGEE come from the germline V gene. This CDR3 contains 13 residues. Losses at the gene ends were 3 bases for V and 9 bases for J; bases not matched to a gene: 5.

This chain uses TRBV5-1 with TRBJ2-5, with TRBD2 matching 15 bases. This CDR3 has 17 residues. Losses at the gene ends were 0 bases for V and 4 bases for J; bases not matched to a gene: 4. CDR1 is SGHRS and CDR2 is YFSETQ in the germline V gene. The CDR3 DNA is TGCGCCAGCAGCTTGGGGACTAGCGGGGGGGCCCTAGAGACCCAGTACTTC. Residues: CASSLGTSGGALETQYF.

The V gene is TRBV6-6, the J gene TRBJ2-7, with D possibly matching TRBD2 (5 bases). The CDR3 consists of 14 residues. The germline V gene has CDR1 MNHNY and CDR2 SVGAGI (reference sequence). V was clipped by 4 bases and J by 7 bases, with 17 bases between them. CDR3 coding DNA: TGTGCCAGCAGTTCCGAGCTAGTCCGGGGTGAGCAGTACTTC. This sequence encodes CASSSELVRGEQYF.

The rearrangement links TRBV6-1 to TRBJ1-5, with D perhaps matching TRBD1 (5 bases). In germline, CDR1 is MNHNS, CDR2 SASEGT. The V end lost 1 base, the J end lost 4 bases, and 5 bases lay between the germline ends. The CDR3 is 13 amino acids. CDR3 nucleotide sequence: TGTGCCAGCAGTGAAGAGGGGAATCAGCCCCAGCATTTT. Protein sequence: CASSEEGNQPQHF.

The J gene is TRBJ2-5, the V gene TRBV29-1; 14 bases align to TRBD2. V lost 4 bases to trimming and J lost 5 bases; unmatched junction nucleotides: 9. This CDR3 comprises 16 residues. Germline V CDR1 and CDR2: SQVTM, ANQGSEA. The CDR3 protein is CSVGGLAGVGWETQYF. The DNA for the CDR3 is TGCAGCGTTGGGGGACTAGCGGGAGTGGGGTGGGAGACCCAGTACTTC. Supplemented by reference TRBV29-1 and TRBJ2-5, the full variable domain reads SAVISQKPSRDICQRGTSLTIQCQVDSQVTMMFWYRQQPGQSLTLIATANQGSEATYESGFVIDKFPISRPNLTFSTLTVSNMSPEDSSIYLCSVGGLAGVGWETQYFGPGTRLLVL.

The gene calls are TRBV9 and TRBJ1-2; D is ambiguous. V lost 1 base to trimming and J lost 1 base, with 5 bases between them. This CDR3 is built from 13 residues. Germline V gene lookup returns CDR1 SGDLS and CDR2 YYNGEE. Here the CDR3 DNA reads TGTGCCAGCAGCGTAACAGTTAACTATGGCTACACCTTC. It is translated as CASSVTVNYGYTF.

This chain uses TRBV29-1 with TRBJ2-5, with 10 bases that match TRBD2. Gene TRBJ2-7 matches the end of the DNA better, so the J call may be wrong. The CDR3 covers 14 residues. The germline CDR1 and CDR2 sequences are SQVTM and ANQGSEA. The CDR3 here is CSVALAGPSYEQYF. DNA for the CDR3: TGCAGCGTCGCACTAGCGGGGCCCTCCTACGAGCAGTACTTC.

The genes are TRBV15 and TRBJ2-7; 7 bases are a match to TRBD1. The germline V gene has CDR1 LNHNV and CDR2 YYDKDF (reference sequence). V lost 0 bases to trimming and J lost 7 bases; unmatched junction nucleotides: 6. This CDR3 has 14 amino acids. In nucleotides, the CDR3 is TGTGCCACCAGCAGAGATCGGCAGGGGGAAGAGCAGTACTTC. Translated, it gives CATSRDRQGEEQYF.

V is TRBV18 and J is TRBJ2-7, with 14 positions matching TRBD2. The ends lost 3 bases at V and 3 bases at J; junction bases unmatched: 1. This CDR3 has 15 amino acids. CDR1 and CDR2 (germline): KGHSH, LQKENI. DNA for the CDR3: TGTGCCAGCTCACCGGGACTAGCGGGGGACTACGAGCAGTACTTC. Translation gives CASSPGLAGDYEQYF.

The chain recombines TRBV19 with TRBJ2-2; 8 bases align to TRBD1. CDR3 length: 15 amino acids. Looked up from germline, CDR1 is LNHDA and CDR2 is SQIVND (reference sequence). With 4 bases clipped from V and 7 bases from J, the junction kept 8 bases outside the gene matches. The CDR3 DNA reads as TGTGCCAGTAGTACAAGGACAGGGACCATCGGGGAGCTGTTTTTT. Its protein product is CASSTRTGTIGELFF.

The chain employs TRBV4-1 and TRBJ2-7; D gene uncertain. There are 14 residues in the CDR3. V was cut by 4 bases and J by 3 bases, with 13 bases left in between. Germline V CDR1 and CDR2: MGHRA, YSYEKL. CDR3 amino acids: CASSPLSGDYEQYF. The CDR3, as DNA: TGCGCCAGCAGCCCCTTGTCGGGTGACTACGAGCAGTACTTC.